Reported below is one T cell receptor beta chain. Germline values: CDR1 SEHNR, CDR2 FQNEAQ (reference sequence). The J segment lost 0 bases and the V segment lost 1 base, leaving 5 bases of the junction unmatched. The CDR3 length is 17 residues. The sample is drawn from a study of cytomegalovirus exposure and HLA in healthy donors. As for the study in general: In an early release, HLA-typed donors contributed tens of millions of unique TCR sequences.

In the PCR, 60 Vbeta and 13 Jbeta primers were used. Data came from immunoSEQ multiplex PCR; TCRdb stores just in-frame clones and leaves some out. In the table there are some 130,000 clones, about 86% of which are singletons. This sequence was found in a woman in her twenties or thirties in good health and CMV-seronegative. The sequenced material came from PBMCs. The rearrangement joins TRBV7-9 to TRBJ2-2, with 7 bases fitting TRBD1. This chain's CDR3 is CASSLVRGTANTGELFF. The CDR3 nucleotides read TGTGCCAGCAGCTTAGTAAGGGGGACAGCGAACACCGGGGAGCTGTTTTTT.